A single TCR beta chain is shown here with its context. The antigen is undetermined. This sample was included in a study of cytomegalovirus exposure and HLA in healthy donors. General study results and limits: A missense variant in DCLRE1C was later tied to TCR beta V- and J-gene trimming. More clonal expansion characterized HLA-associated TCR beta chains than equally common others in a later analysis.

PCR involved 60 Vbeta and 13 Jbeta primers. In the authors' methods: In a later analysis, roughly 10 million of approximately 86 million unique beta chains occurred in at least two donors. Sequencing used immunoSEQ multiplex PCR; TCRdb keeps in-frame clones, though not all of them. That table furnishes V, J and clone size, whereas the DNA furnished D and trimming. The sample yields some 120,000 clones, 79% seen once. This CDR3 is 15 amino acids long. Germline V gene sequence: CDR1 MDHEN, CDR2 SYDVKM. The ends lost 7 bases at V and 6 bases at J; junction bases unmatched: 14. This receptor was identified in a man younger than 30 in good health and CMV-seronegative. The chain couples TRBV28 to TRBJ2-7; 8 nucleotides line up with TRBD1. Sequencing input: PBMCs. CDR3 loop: CASTGDRGRPIEQYF. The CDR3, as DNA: TGTGCCAGCACCGGCGACAGGGGTCGCCCAATCGAGCAGTACTTC.